This T cell receptor (beta chain) was recovered during a study of CD8 T cells in ankylosing spondylitis (dated by TCRdb to the late 2010s). Describing the broader study: To find TCR variants linked to disease, the study profiled T cell receptor beta repertoires in ankylosing spondylitis patients and healthy donors. In total, the full study cohort was made up of 110 or so healthy donors and 25 ankylosing spondylitis patients. Peripheral blood was sampled, and synovial fluid was also collected from ankylosing spondylitis patients.

Results the study describes overall, beyond this receptor: Significant enrichment of the disease-linked clones was reported in matched synovial fluid samples from ankylosing spondylitis patients. A TCR beta motif of seven or eight highly homologous amino acid variants appeared characteristic of blood from ankylosing spondylitis patients. A CD8+ phenotype was shown by the disease-linked clones, which were found at relatively low frequencies in peripheral blood. Some motif variants were previously reported in synovial fluid and blood of reactive arthritis patients, suggesting common disease-initiation mechanisms.

This clonotype was detected ten times or more. What antigen it recognizes has not been identified. No base quality information exists; no much larger clone differs at one position. V is cut by 2 bases and J by 6 bases, and the space between the germline ends is 3 bases. Reading the germline V gene gives CDR1 KGHSH and CDR2 LQKENI. The CDR3 covers 11 residues, taking in both the cysteine and the phenylalanine. The read is trimmed to its CDR3 DNA, 33 bases read in frame from base 1. TCRdb lists the instrument as Illumina HiSeq 2500. Quantitative 5'-RACE with molecular barcodes was the method used to prepare the TCR beta libraries. As for the original processing: Disease-linked TCR variants were identified with a new computational method built on a probabilistic model of VDJ rearrangement. Through fastp at Q25 and MiXCR, TCRdb rebuilt clones from the public reads, retaining in-frame beta chains. Under each unique CDR3 protein, matching rows form one entry showing the most common genes and DNA. TCRdb's processing, not the authors' own work, is the source of the V and J calls. Across this sample there are 350,000 or so distinct CDR3 sequences, with 6.5% to 10% seen only once. The ten largest clones take up roughly 15% of the sample.

This receptor was taken from a male donor with ankylosing spondylitis. What was sequenced was blood, either unsorted or a sorted T cell fraction (not recorded which). The rearranged segments are TRBV18 and TRBJ2-3; no confident D gene assignment can be made. The DNA sequence follows: TGTGCCAGCTCACCATCGGATACGCAGTATTTT. Translated, this gives CASSPSDTQYF.